These T cell receptor beta chains were read from a single sample in a study of shared clonotypes between healthy human individuals. The assay was immunoSEQ multiplex PCR, and TCRdb's table has in-frame clones only and misses some. Here the sample spans approximately 700,000 clones, around 73% being singletons. The specimen was memory CD4+ T cells sorted from blood. These receptors were obtained from a woman younger than 45 in good health. Each CDR3 is given with its conserved first and last residue. A D gene is named only where the DNA matches it firmly. Clone size appears in some rows only: once, few, many, or a class for an expanded clone.

>.|TRBJ2-2|.|TRBV5-4
TGTGCCAGCAGCAGAACAAAGGCCGGGGAGCTGTTTTTT
CASSRTKAGELFF
>.|TRBJ2-2|.|TRBV6-1
TGTGCCAGCAGTGACTATTACGGTACGAACACCGGGGAGCTGTTTTTT
CASSDYYGTNTGELFF
>.|TRBJ2-7|TRBD2|TRBV13
TGTGCCAGCAGCCTGGGGACTAGCGGGAGGAGGGAGCAGTACTTC
CASSLGTSGRREQYF
>.|TRBJ2-2|.|TRBV5-1
TGCGCCAGCAGCTTGGGCCCCTTCCAGGGTATGAACACCGGGGAGCTGTTTTTT
CASSLGPFQGMNTGELFF
>once|TRBJ2-3|.|TRBV19
TGTGCCAGTAGTATTAGGGTGTTAGATACGCAGTATTTT
CASSIRVLDTQYF
>.|TRBJ2-5|.|TRBV2
TGTGCCAGCACCTCTGAGGAGACCCAGTACTTC
CASTSEETQYF
>.|TRBJ1-5|.|TRBV19
TGTGCCAGTAGTATATCCCAGGAGGTCAATCAGCCCCAGCATTTT
CASSISQEVNQPQHF
>once|TRBJ2-3|TRBD2|TRBV6-1
TGTGCCAGCAGTGTTAGCGGGGATACGCAGTATTTT
CASSVSGDTQYF
>.|TRBJ1-4|TRBD1|TRBV15
TGTGCCACCAGCAGTATGACAGGGGCTAATGAAAAACTGTTTTTT
CATSSMTGANEKLFF
>.|TRBJ1-4|TRBD1|TRBV5-1
TGCGCCAGCAGCGGCCAGGGGGGTAATGAAAAACTGTTTTTT
CASSGQGGNEKLFF
>.|TRBJ2-1|TRBD2|TRBV11-2
TGTGCCAGCAGCCCCCGGACTAGCGGAGAGGAAAATGAGCAGTTCTTC
CASSPRTSGEENEQFF
>few|TRBJ2-1|TRBD2|TRBV27
TGTGCCAGCAGGGACCCATCCGGGACTAGCGGGAGAGGTATAAGTGAGCAGTTCTTC
CASRDPSGTSGRGISEQFF
>.|TRBJ2-5|.|TRBV18
TGTGCCAGCTCCCCGCCTGGGGGGTACCAAGAGACCCAGTACTTC
CASSPPGGYQETQYF
>few|TRBJ2-3|TRBD2|TRBV10-3
TGTGCCATCAGTGAGTCGGAACTAGCGGGGGCAGATACGCAGTATTTT
CAISESELAGADTQYF
>.|TRBJ2-1|TRBD2|TRBV5-4
TGTGCCAGCAGCTTACTAGCGGAATACAATGAGCAGTTCTTC
CASSLLAEYNEQFF
>few|TRBJ2-7|.|TRBV10-2
TGCGCCAGCATGTCCCCGCCCACCTACGAGCAGTACTTC
CASMSPPTYEQYF
>.|TRBJ1-4|TRBD1|TRBV5-1
TGCGCCAGCAGACGGGACAGAGGGTTTGAAAAACTGTTTTTT
CASRRDRGFEKLFF
>once|TRBJ1-1|.|TRBV10-3
TGTGCCATCAGAACCGACAGGAACACTGAAGCTTTCTTT
CAIRTDRNTEAFF
>.|TRBJ2-3|TRBD1|TRBV5-8
TGTGCCAGCAGCTTGCAGTACAGGGGAACAGATACGCAGTATTTT
CASSLQYRGTDTQYF
>.|TRBJ1-4|.|TRBV5-1
TGCGCCAGCAGCAGGGGTAAGGGTGAAAAACTGTTTTTT
CASSRGKGEKLFF
>.|TRBJ1-2|.|TRBV18
TGTGCCAGCTCACCGGACACCTATGGCTACACCTTC
CASSPDTYGYTF
>.|TRBJ2-7|.|TRBV10-3
TGTGCCATCAGTGAACAGGGAGTCCCCTACGAGCAGTACTTC
CAISEQGVPYEQYF
>.|TRBJ2-6|.|TRBV6-9
TGTGCCAGCAGCTTAGGGACATACTCTGGGGCCAACGTCCTGACTTTC
CASSLGTYSGANVLTF
>.|TRBJ2-3|TRBD2|TRBV9
TGTGCCAGCAGCCTCCACCCAGCGGGAAACACAGATACGCAGTATTTT
CASSLHPAGNTDTQYF
>.|TRBJ1-2|.|TRBV7-9
TGTGCCAGCAGCCGAAGTACTCCCCGGGGCTATGGCTACACCTTC
CASSRSTPRGYGYTF
>.|TRBJ2-7|TRBD1|TRBV15
TGTGCCACCAGCAGGGACAGGGGGCAAGCCTACGAGCAGTACTTC
CATSRDRGQAYEQYF
>.|TRBJ2-1|.|TRBV11-2
TGTGCCAGCAGCTTAGAGACAGGACGGGCTAGAAAGCAGTTCTTC
CASSLETGRARKQFF
>.|TRBJ1-2|TRBD1|TRBV27
TGTGCCAGCAGTGAACAACAGGGGGAACGAGGCTACACCTTC
CASSEQQGERGYTF
>.|TRBJ2-5|TRBD2|TRBV5-1
TGCGCCAGCAGCTCCTATAGCGGGACCCAACAAGAGACCCAGTACTTC
CASSSYSGTQQETQYF
>.|TRBJ1-1|.|TRBV28
TGTGCCAGCAGTGCCTCAGGGGCCATGAACACTGAAGCTTTCTTT
CASSASGAMNTEAFF
>.|TRBJ1-5|.|TRBV28
TGTGCCAGCAGTCAACAGGGCAACAATCAGCCCCAGCATTTT
CASSQQGNNQPQHF
>once|TRBJ1-2|.|TRBV6-6
TGTGCCAGCAGTTCCCAGGGAAATGGCTACACCTTC
CASSSQGNGYTF
>.|TRBJ2-7|.|TRBV28
TGTGCCAGCAGTTCAGCCAGATCCTACGAGCAGTACTTC
CASSSARSYEQYF
>.|TRBJ2-7|.|TRBV14
TGTGCCAGCAGCCCAAGAGGGCGGGGAAGCACCGAGCAGTACTTC
CASSPRGRGSTEQYF
>.|TRBJ2-7|TRBD2|TRBV14
TGTGCCAGCAGCCAAGCGGTAGCGGGAGTCTACGAGCAGTACTTC
CASSQAVAGVYEQYF
>.|TRBJ2-7|.|TRBV6-6
TGTGCCAGCAGCAACCTGGAGAGGCAGTACTTC
CASSNLERQYF
>.|TRBJ1-2|TRBD1|TRBV27
TGTGCCAGCAGTTGGGCCGCCGGGACAGGGGGTTTCTATGGCTACACCTTC
CASSWAAGTGGFYGYTF
>.|TRBJ2-7|.|TRBV5-1
TGCGCCAGCAGCTTGGGATCCCCCGACGAGCAGTACTTC
CASSLGSPDEQYF
>.|TRBJ2-3|.|TRBV6-1
TGTGCCAGCAGTGGGGCCCCGGGTAGCACAGATACGCAGTATTTT
CASSGAPGSTDTQYF
>.|TRBJ2-1|TRBD2|TRBV27
TGTGCCAGCAGTTTATCGTCTAGCGGGAGGCGAAGTGAGCAGTTCTTC
CASSLSSSGRRSEQFF
>many|TRBJ2-5|.|TRBV25-1
TGTGCCAGCAGTCGGAGGATGACCCAAGAGACCCAGTACTTC
CASSRRMTQETQYF
>.|TRBJ2-5|.|TRBV7-2
TGTGCCAGCAGCTTAGTAGTTAGCGAGACCCAGTACTTC
CASSLVVSETQYF
>.|TRBJ2-1|.|TRBV6-6
TGTGCCAGCAGTTACTCCGGGACCTCCTACAATGAGCAGTTCTTC
CASSYSGTSYNEQFF
>few|TRBJ2-2|.|TRBV7-9
TGTGCCAGCAGCTTAGCAGCGATAGTCTCCGGGGAGCTGTTTTTT
CASSLAAIVSGELFF
>.|TRBJ1-1|.|TRBV14
TGTGCCAGCAGCCAAGGTGGCTTCATGAACACTGAAGCTTTCTTT
CASSQGGFMNTEAFF
>.|TRBJ2-5|TRBD2|TRBV7-2
TGTGCCAGCAGCTTAGAGCTAGCGGGAGGTCTGTACCAAGAGACCCAGTACTTC
CASSLELAGGLYQETQYF
>.|TRBJ2-3|TRBD1|TRBV7-9
TGTGCCAGCAGCCCAAGGGGGCCAGATACGCAGTATTTT
CASSPRGPDTQYF
>.|TRBJ1-2|.|TRBV5-1
TGCGCCAGCAGCTTGTCCGCAAAAAAAGGAAACTATGGCTACACCTTC
CASSLSAKKGNYGYTF
>.|TRBJ2-1|TRBD2|TRBV6-1
TGTGCCAGCAGTGATAGGACTAGCGGATATTACAATGAGCAGTTCTTC
CASSDRTSGYYNEQFF
>.|TRBJ2-1|TRBD1|TRBV7-2
TGTGCCAGCAGCCAACAGGGGGCCTGGAATGAGCAGTTCTTC
CASSQQGAWNEQFF
>.|TRBJ1-1|.|TRBV28
TGTGCCAGCAGTACGGGGGCAGTAAAAGCTTTCTTT
CASSTGAVKAFF
>few|TRBJ1-2|.|TRBV7-9
TGTGCCAGCAGCTTAAGGCCCCAGGGTTTCCGCGGCCTCTATGGCTACACCTTC
CASSLRPQGFRGLYGYTF